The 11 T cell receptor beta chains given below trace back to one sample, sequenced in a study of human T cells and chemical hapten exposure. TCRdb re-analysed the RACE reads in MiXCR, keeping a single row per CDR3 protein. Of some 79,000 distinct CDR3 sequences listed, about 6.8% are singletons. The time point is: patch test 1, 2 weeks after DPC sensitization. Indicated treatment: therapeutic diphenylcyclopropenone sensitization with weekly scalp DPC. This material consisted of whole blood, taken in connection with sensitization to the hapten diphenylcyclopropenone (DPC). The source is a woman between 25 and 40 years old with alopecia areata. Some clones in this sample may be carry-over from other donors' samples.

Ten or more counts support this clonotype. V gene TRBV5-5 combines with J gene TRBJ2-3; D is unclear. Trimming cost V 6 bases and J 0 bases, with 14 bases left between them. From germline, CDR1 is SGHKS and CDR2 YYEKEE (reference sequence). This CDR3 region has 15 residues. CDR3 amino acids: CASKTLSSSTDTQYF. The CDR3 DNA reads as TGTGCCAGCAAGACACTCTCCTCTAGCACAGATACGCAGTATTTT.

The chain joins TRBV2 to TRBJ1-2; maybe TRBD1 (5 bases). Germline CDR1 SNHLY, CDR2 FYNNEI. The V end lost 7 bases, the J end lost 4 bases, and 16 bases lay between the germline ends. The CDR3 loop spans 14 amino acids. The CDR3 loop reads CASKDRYCAYGYTF. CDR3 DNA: TGTGCCAGCAAAGACAGATATTGTGCCTATGGCTACACCTTC.

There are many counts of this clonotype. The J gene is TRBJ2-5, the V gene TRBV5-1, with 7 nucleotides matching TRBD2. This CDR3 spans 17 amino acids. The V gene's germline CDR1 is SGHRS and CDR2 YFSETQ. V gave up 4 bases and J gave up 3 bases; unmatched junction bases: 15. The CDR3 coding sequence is TGCGCCAGCAGCCTCTCCGTCGGGGGGTCAAAGGAAGAGACCCAGTACTTC. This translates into CASSLSVGGSKEETQYF.

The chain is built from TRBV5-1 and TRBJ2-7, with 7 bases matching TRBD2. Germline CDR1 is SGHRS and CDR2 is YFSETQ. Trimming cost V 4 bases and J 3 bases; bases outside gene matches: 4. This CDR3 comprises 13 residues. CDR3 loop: CASSPGRIYEQYF. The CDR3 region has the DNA TGCGCCAGCAGCCCCGGGAGGATCTACGAGCAGTACTTC.

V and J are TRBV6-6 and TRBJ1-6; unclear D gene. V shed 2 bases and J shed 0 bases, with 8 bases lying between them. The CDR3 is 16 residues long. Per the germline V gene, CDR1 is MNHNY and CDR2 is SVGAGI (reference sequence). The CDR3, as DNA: TGTGCCAGCAGTTACGAGGAAAGCTCCTATAATTCACCCCTCCACTTT. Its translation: CASSYEESSYNSPLHF.

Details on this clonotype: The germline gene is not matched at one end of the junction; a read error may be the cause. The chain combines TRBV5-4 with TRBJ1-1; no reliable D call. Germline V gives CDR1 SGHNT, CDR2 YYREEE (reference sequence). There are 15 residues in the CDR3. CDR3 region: CASSLGPTSNTESFF. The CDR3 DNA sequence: TGTGCCAGCAGCTTGGGCCCGACTTCGAACACTGAATCTTTCTTT.

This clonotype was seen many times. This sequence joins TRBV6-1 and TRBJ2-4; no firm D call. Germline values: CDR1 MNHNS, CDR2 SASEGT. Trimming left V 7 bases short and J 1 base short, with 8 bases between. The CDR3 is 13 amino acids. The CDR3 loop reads CASTPGAKNIQYF. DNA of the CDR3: TGTGCCAGCACACCCGGGGCCAAAAACATTCAGTACTTC.

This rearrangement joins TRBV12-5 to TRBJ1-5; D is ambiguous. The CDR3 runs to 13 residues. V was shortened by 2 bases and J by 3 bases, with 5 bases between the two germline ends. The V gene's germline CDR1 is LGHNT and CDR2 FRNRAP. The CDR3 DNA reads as TGTGCTAGTGGTTTGAACAACAATCAGCCCCAGCATTTT. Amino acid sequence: CASGLNNNQPQHF.

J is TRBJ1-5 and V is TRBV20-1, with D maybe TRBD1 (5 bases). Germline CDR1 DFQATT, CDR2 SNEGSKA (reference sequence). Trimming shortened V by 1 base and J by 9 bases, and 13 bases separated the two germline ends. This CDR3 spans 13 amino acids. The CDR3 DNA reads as TGCAGTGCTAGAGCCGGGGGGTTGGTGCCCCAGCATTTT. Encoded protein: CSARAGGLVPQHF.

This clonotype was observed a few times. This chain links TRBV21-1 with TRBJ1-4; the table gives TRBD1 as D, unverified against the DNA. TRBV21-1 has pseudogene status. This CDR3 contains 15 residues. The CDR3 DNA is TGTGCCAGCAGCAAACCGGGACCGAAAGGGGAAAAACTGTTTTTT. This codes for CASSKPGPKGEKLFF.

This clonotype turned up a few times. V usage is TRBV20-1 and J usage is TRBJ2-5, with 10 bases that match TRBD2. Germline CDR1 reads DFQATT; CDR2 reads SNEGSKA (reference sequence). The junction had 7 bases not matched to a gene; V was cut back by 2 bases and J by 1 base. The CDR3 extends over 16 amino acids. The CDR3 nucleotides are TGCAGTGCTAGACCGATTATAGCGGGGGGCCAAGAGACCCAGTACTTC. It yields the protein CSARPIIAGGQETQYF.